This T cell receptor (beta chain) was captured by sequencing in a study of T cell responses to AZD1222 COVID-19 vaccine. Study at large: Some second doses came at about 4 weeks and others at about 12 weeks; these were pooled. Study-wide points: Two doses of AZD1222 preceded a rise in Spike-specific TCR breadth and depth. White British ancestry dominated among donors, who included more females, and clonal diversity was possibly underestimated.

As for this clone: Its antigen is undetermined.

Looked up from germline, CDR1 is SGHDN and CDR2 is FVKESK. The CDR3 spans 13 residues. Germline trimming cut 5 bases from V and 7 bases from J; bases unmatched to any gene: 7. This table comes from immunoSEQ multiplex PCR, and its TCRdb copy is limited to in-frame clones, with some not included. Of some 110,000 clones detected, around 92% appear once; the ten largest clones hold roughly 3.9%. The sample was peripheral blood, taken on day 0 of AZD1222 vaccination. The sequence was collected from an adult in good health. V gene TRBV14 combines with J gene TRBJ1-1; 7 positions agree with TRBD1. The CDR3 DNA follows: TGTGCCAGCAGCATTCAGGGGGGCGGTGAAGCTTTCTTT. Protein: CASSIQGGGEAFF. The full variable domain, rest sourced from reference TRBV14 and TRBJ1-1, is EAGVTQFPSHSVIEKGQTVTLRCDPISGHDNLYWYRRVMGKEIKFLLHFVKESKQDESGMPNNRFLAERTGGTYSTLKVQPAELEDSGVYFCASSIQGGGEAFFGQGTRLTVV.